One and the same sample provided the 21 T cell receptor beta chains below, sequenced in a study of T cells in Graves' hyperthyroidism and ophthalmopathy. TCR beta CDR3 sequences were amplified from RNA transcripts. The HTBI set primed first-round TCR CDR3 RT-PCR. One entry per CDR3 protein results from TCRdb running MiXCR on the multiplex PCR reads. The table includes around 260,000 distinct CDR3 sequences, less than 30% detected once. Sample: blood. Source of these receptors: a man in his forties with Graves' hyperthyroidism that later progressed to Graves' ophthalmopathy.

CDR3 coding DNA: TGTGCCAGCAGTCCGCGGGACGGCCCTAATTCACCCCTCCACTTT. Its translation is CASSPRDGPNSPLHF. V usage is TRBV27 and J usage is TRBJ1-6, with D maybe TRBD1 (5 bases). Trimming shortened V by 5 bases and J by 6 bases, and 14 bases separated the two germline ends. Germline V gene data show CDR1 as MNHEY and CDR2 as SMNVEV (reference sequence). The CDR3 is 15 residues long.

There are many counts of this clonotype. The CDR3 DNA reads TGTGCCAGTTCCACAGGGGCTAACACTGAAGCTTTCTTT. It specifies CASSTGANTEAFF. V gene TRBV19 combines with J gene TRBJ1-1; 7 bases match TRBD1. Losses at the gene ends were 8 bases for V and 2 bases for J; bases not matched to a gene: 5. This CDR3 has 13 residues. Germline CDR1 reads LNHDA; CDR2 reads SQIVND (reference sequence).

This clonotype came up many times. The CDR3 is CATSRAQGQPQHF. The CDR3 DNA is TGTGCCACCAGCAGAGCGCAGGGCCAGCCCCAGCATTTT. The rearrangement uses TRBV15 and TRBJ1-5, with TRBD1 as a possible D gene (5 bases). CDR1 LNHNV and CDR2 YYDKDF come from the germline V gene (reference sequence). The CDR3 is 13 amino acids. Trimming cost V 1 base and J 7 bases, with 8 bases left between them.

This clonotype occurred many times. V gene TRBV9 combines with J gene TRBJ1-1, with D perhaps TRBD1 (5 bases). From germline, CDR1 is SGDLS and CDR2 YYNGEE. V lost 1 base, J lost 4 bases, and 14 bases lay in between. CDR3 length: 15 amino acids. The CDR3 sequence: CASSVKPTESTEAFF. CDR3 sequence (DNA): TGTGCCAGCAGCGTAAAGCCGACAGAGAGCACTGAAGCTTTCTTT.

This clonotype showed up many times. J is TRBJ2-5 and V is TRBV5-4; D tentatively fits TRBD1 or TRBD2 (5 bases each). The V and J ends lost 4 bases and 7 bases respectively, with 14 bases between them. Germline-derived CDR1 and CDR2 are SGHNT and YYREEE (reference sequence). This CDR3 region has 13 residues. CDR3 sequence: CASSAWDGGTQYF. In DNA form, the CDR3 reads TGTGCCAGCAGCGCATGGGACGGTGGGACCCAGTACTTC.

The chain links TRBV27 to TRBJ2-2; 7 bases are a match to TRBD2. The V segment lost 5 bases and the J segment 0 bases; nucleotides outside the gene matches: 9. This CDR3 is 17 amino acids long. Germline-derived CDR1 and CDR2 are MNHEY and SMNVEV (reference sequence). The CDR3 DNA follows: TGTGCCAGCAGTACCAAACCGGGACTAACGAACACCGGGGAGCTGTTTTTT. Its protein product is CASSTKPGLTNTGELFF.

This clonotype was counted a few times. The genes are TRBV25-1 and TRBJ2-2; 8 nucleotides line up with TRBD1. Trimming took 5 bases from V and 4 from J; bases not matched to a gene: 6. Germline assignment: CDR1 MGHDK and CDR2 SYGVNS. This CDR3 region has 15 residues. The CDR3 sequence is CASSPTGTGTGELFF. The DNA for the CDR3 is TGTGCCAGCAGTCCCACCGGGACAGGCACCGGGGAGCTGTTTTTT.

V is TRBV6-2 or TRBV6-3 and J is TRBJ2-5; 11 positions agree with TRBD2. CDR1 MNHEY and CDR2 SVGEGT come from the germline V gene. V lost 6 bases, J lost 3 bases, and 9 bases stayed unmatched. The CDR3 spans 16 residues. CDR3 in amino acids: CASRTLLAGVEETQYF. The CDR3, as DNA: TGTGCCAGCAGAACGCTACTAGCGGGAGTGGAAGAGACCCAGTACTTC.

This clonotype was seen repeatedly, ten times or more. This chain connects TRBV29-1 to TRBJ1-5; 8 nucleotides line up with TRBD1. This CDR3 is 13 amino acids long. V shed 4 bases, J shed 1 base, and the junction held 0 bases outside the gene matches. Germline V CDR1 and CDR2: SQVTM, ANQGSEA. The CDR3 nucleotides read TGCAGCGTTGCAGGGGGCAGCAATCAGCCCCAGCATTTT. Its translation is CSVAGGSNQPQHF. The full variable domain, its missing parts supplied by reference TRBV29-1 and TRBJ1-5, is SAVISQKPSRDICQRGTSLTIQCQVDSQVTMMFWYRQQPGQSLTLIATANQGSEATYESGFVIDKFPISRPNLTFSTLTVSNMSPEDSSIYLCSVAGGSNQPQHFGDGTRLSIL.

This clonotype has at least ten counts. The chain joins TRBV2 to TRBJ2-7, with D perhaps matching TRBD1 or TRBD2 (5 bases each). Germline V gene lookup returns CDR1 SNHLY and CDR2 FYNNEI. This CDR3 comprises 13 residues. Trimming shortened V by 7 bases and J by 3 bases, and 13 bases separated the two germline ends. Here the CDR3 DNA reads TGTGCCAGCATGGGGGAGCGAAACTACGAGCAGTACTTC. Its protein product is CASMGERNYEQYF. The whole variable domain, filled in from reference TRBV2 and TRBJ2-7, reads EPEVTQTPSHQVTQMGQEVILRCVPISNHLYFYWYRQILGQKVEFLVSFYNNEISEKSEIFDDQFSVERPDGSNFTLKIRSTKLEDSAMYFCASMGERNYEQYFGPGTRLTVT.

This clonotype was recorded at least ten times. V and J are TRBV6-5 and TRBJ1-5; a possible D gene is TRBD1 (5 bases). The germline gives CDR1 MNHEY, CDR2 SVGAGI. CDR3 length equals 12 residues. The V and J ends lost 6 bases and 3 bases respectively, with 6 bases between them. CDR3 in amino acids: CASRGTNQPQHF. The CDR3 nucleotides read TGTGCCAGCAGAGGGACCAATCAGCCCCAGCATTTT.

There are many counts of this clonotype. The junction and the germline gene differ at one end; a read error may be behind it. The rearrangement joins TRBV19 to TRBJ1-5; maybe TRBD1 (5 bases). The CDR3 runs to 16 residues. Germline V lookup: CDR1 LNHDA, CDR2 SQIVND (reference sequence). CDR3 region: CASSTTFPDSSQPQHF. In DNA, the CDR3 is TGTGCCAGTAGTACGACCTTCCCAGACAGCAGTCAGCCCCAGCATTTT. The full variable domain, its missing parts supplied by reference TRBV19 and TRBJ1-5, is DGGITQSPKYLFRKEGQNVTLSCEQNLNHDAMYWYRQDPGQGLRLIYYSQIVNDFQKGDIAEGYSVSREKKESFPLTVTSAQKNPTAFYLCASSTTFPDSSQPQHFGDGTRLSIL.

This clonotype was detected many times. The chain employs TRBV19 and TRBJ1-1; the match to TRBD1 covers 7 bases. This CDR3 is built from 15 residues. The germline V gene has CDR1 LNHDA and CDR2 SQIVND (reference sequence). V was clipped by 3 bases and J by 5 bases; unmatched bases: 9. Here the CDR3 reads CASSIPSIRGTEAFF. The CDR3 coding sequence is TGTGCCAGTAGTATCCCCTCTATCAGGGGGACTGAAGCTTTCTTT.

On this clonotype: No DNA is shown, since the ends of the CDR3 on it are uncertain; the CDR3 is the one TCRdb lists. This chain joins TRBV6-2 or TRBV6-3 and TRBJ2-7; TRBD1, the table's D call, lacks a check against the DNA. Inclusive of both ends, the CDR3 amounts to 13 amino acids. Germline V gives CDR1 MNHEY, CDR2 SVGEGT. The CDR3 is CASPCTSSYEQYF.

This clonotype was detected ten times or more. The V call is TRBV14, the J call TRBJ1-5; D perhaps matches TRBD1 (5 bases). The CDR3 contains 22 residues. Germline CDR1 SGHDN, CDR2 FVKESK. V shed 1 base and J shed 0 bases, with 28 bases lying between them. DNA of the CDR3: TGTGCCAGCAGCCAAGCAGGTTGGCAGGGTATACCTATCGTTCATAGCAATCAGCCCCAGCATTTT. Amino acid sequence: CASSQAGWQGIPIVHSNQPQHF.

This chain uses TRBV6-2 or TRBV6-3 with TRBJ2-2; the match to TRBD2 covers 10 bases. The length of the CDR3 is 16 residues. Germline V gene sequence: CDR1 MNHEY, CDR2 SVGEGT. J was trimmed by 0 bases and V by 6 bases; bases with no gene match: 4. CDR3 region: CASSLTSGTNTGELFF. The CDR3 bases are TGTGCCAGCAGCCTCACTAGCGGGACGAACACCGGGGAGCTGTTTTTT.

In its sample, this clonotype was seen many times. This chain connects TRBV5-1 to TRBJ1-1; perhaps TRBD1 as D (6 bases). The CDR3 consists of 15 residues. Germline CDR1 is SGHRS and CDR2 is YFSETQ. Trimming took 0 bases from V and 1 from J, leaving 10 bases between them. The CDR3 sequence: CASSLVGGPNTEAFF. The CDR3 DNA reads TGCGCCAGCAGCTTGGTCGGGGGGCCGAACACTGAAGCTTTCTTT.

This chain joins TRBV6-2 or TRBV6-3 and TRBJ1-1, with 12 nucleotides matching TRBD1. Germline CDR1 MNHEY, CDR2 SVGEGT. Germline trimming cut 6 bases from V and 11 bases from J; bases unmatched to any gene: 10. The CDR3 contains 14 residues. CDR3 sequence reads: CASRTYGTGGDAFF. The CDR3 bases are TGTGCCAGCAGAACCTACGGGACAGGGGGCGACGCTTTCTTT.

The sample holds many counts of this clonotype. This chain links TRBV20-1 with TRBJ1-2; no reliable D call. CDR3 length equals 12 residues. Per the germline V gene, CDR1 is DFQATT and CDR2 is SNEGSKA (reference sequence). Trimming left V 2 bases short and J 1 base short, with 5 bases between. CDR3 amino acids: CSARYSNYGYTF. The CDR3 bases are TGCAGTGCTAGATATAGTAACTATGGCTACACCTTC.

This clonotype was recorded many times. V and J are TRBV20-1 and TRBJ2-2; tentative D call: TRBD2 (6 bases). The V gene's germline CDR1 is DFQATT and CDR2 SNEGSKA (reference sequence). V was clipped by 5 bases and J by 4 bases, with 17 bases between them. The CDR3 loop spans 15 amino acids. In DNA form, the CDR3 reads TGCAGTGCTCACCTCCCCGGGAGTGGCACCGGGGAGCTGTTTTTT. This sequence encodes CSAHLPGSGTGELFF.

At least ten counts were recorded for this clonotype. The chain joins TRBV11-1 to TRBJ2-7; 7 positions match TRBD1. This CDR3 has 14 amino acids. The germline V gene has CDR1 SGHAT and CDR2 FQDESV (reference sequence). J was trimmed by 2 bases and V by 1 base; bases with no gene match: 2. The CDR3: CASSLVGGPYEQYF. The CDR3 DNA reads TGTGCCAGCAGCTTAGTAGGGGGCCCCTACGAGCAGTACTTC. Combining the CDR3 with reference TRBV11-1 and TRBJ2-7 gives the whole variable domain EAEVAQSPRYKITEKSQAVAFWCDPISGHATLYWYRQILGQGPELLVQFQDESVVDDSQLPKDRFSAERLKGVDSTLKIQPAELGDSAMYLCASSLVGGPYEQYFGPGTRLTVT.